The TCR beta chain under discussion was sequenced for a study of blood T cells in healthy people across ages. The amount of total RNA extracted per sample was at least 5.5 micrograms. A second PCR of roughly 7 to 11 cycles used a sample-barcoded 5' primer and a J-beta primer mix. TCRdb reprocessed the 5' RACE reads with MiXCR, giving one entry per CDR3 protein. The sample lists approximately 800,000 distinct CDR3 sequences, 58% occurring once. Per germline, CDR1 SGHRS and CDR2 YFSETQ. V was shortened by 0 bases and J by 4 bases, with 15 bases between the two germline ends. This CDR3 is built from 16 residues. This clonotype was picked up one time. Its antigen is as yet unknown. Findings and limits, study-wide: Donors of long life had a larger count of naive CD4+ cells and greater diversity than aged donors. Strong correlation was found linking TCR beta diversity to naive T cell percentage.

This receptor was taken from a man aged 30 to 45 in good health. This chain links TRBV5-1 with TRBJ2-3, with D hard to call. The sequencing sample was made of blood. CDR3 coding DNA: TGCGCCAGCAGCTTGGCTGTCAGCACCGTGGCAGATACGCAGTATTTT. Residues: CASSLAVSTVADTQYF.